Below, 17 T cell receptor beta chains from the same sample are listed, as sequenced in a study of STAT5B mutations in CD4+ large granular lymphocyte leukemia. The repertoire was sequenced with immunoSEQ multiplex PCR; TCRdb's copy has only in-frame clones and lacks some. The repertoire holds approximately 27,000 clones, with around 81% as singletons. Specimen: CD4+ T cells from blood buffy coats. The receptor set was obtained from a human donor in good health.

The J gene is TRBJ2-6, the V gene TRBV27; D ambiguous. V gave up 5 bases and J gave up 0 bases, with 11 bases separating them. The germline gives CDR1 MNHEY, CDR2 SMNVEV (reference sequence). This CDR3 comprises 16 residues. The CDR3 DNA sequence: TGTGCCAGCAGTCCATCCGTTATCTCTGGGGCCAACGTCCTGACTTTC. Its protein is CASSPSVISGANVLTF.

The chain uses TRBV6-4 and TRBJ2-3; D remains unclear. This CDR3 region has 16 residues. V was cut by 0 bases and J by 1 base, with 11 bases left in between. Germline assignment: CDR1 MRHNA and CDR2 SNTAGT. CDR3 protein: CASSDSLVSRTDTQYF. The CDR3 DNA follows: TGTGCCAGCAGTGACTCGTTAGTCTCCCGCACAGATACGCAGTATTTT.

The V call is TRBV7-6, the J call TRBJ2-7, with D unclear. Germline V CDR1 and CDR2: SGHVS, FNYEAQ. Deletions cut 2 bases from V and 4 bases from J, with 9 bases between. The CDR3 has 13 residues. In nucleotides, the CDR3 is TGTGCCAGCAGCTTAATAGAGGTTTACGAGCAGTACTTC. Its translation is CASSLIEVYEQYF.

The chain uses TRBV30 and TRBJ2-1; 10 nucleotides align to TRBD2. J gave up 1 base and V 3 bases, and 3 bases lay outside the gene matches. Germline V gene lookup returns CDR1 GTSNPN and CDR2 SVGIG (reference sequence). This CDR3 region has 15 residues. CDR3 residues: CAWRAGGTSYNEQFF. CDR3 nucleotides: TGTGCCTGGAGAGCGGGAGGGACGTCCTACAATGAGCAGTTCTTC.

The chain recombines TRBV11-2 with TRBJ2-7; 8 nucleotides line up with TRBD1. Trimming at V came to 5 bases and at J to 2 bases, leaving 5 bases not matched to a gene. The CDR3 is 14 amino acids. The germline gives CDR1 SGHAT, CDR2 FQNNGV. CDR3 in amino acids: CASSDRTGTYEQYV. The CDR3 coding sequence is TGTGCCAGCAGCGACAGGACAGGGACCTACGAGCAGTACGTC.

The chain carries TRBV4-2 and TRBJ2-4; D may correspond to TRBD1 or TRBD2 (6 bases each). The CDR3 loop spans 18 amino acids. Germline-derived CDR1 and CDR2 are LGHNA and YNFKEQ. V lost 0 bases, J lost 5 bases, and 20 bases lay in between. The CDR3 sequence is CASSQDLAFEGGENIQYF. The CDR3 bases are TGTGCCAGCAGCCAAGATCTCGCGTTCGAGGGGGGCGAAAACATTCAGTACTTC.

This rearrangement joins TRBV14 to TRBJ1-1; D gene unclear. V dropped 2 bases and J dropped 0 bases, with 4 bases sitting between them. The CDR3 loop spans 13 amino acids. CDR1 is SGHDN, CDR2 FVKESK, per germline. The CDR3 spells CASSQQMNTEAFF. CDR3 sequence (DNA): TGTGCCAGCAGCCAACAGATGAACACTGAAGCTTTCTTT.

This clone showed up just a few times. The rearrangement uses TRBV5-4 and TRBJ1-6; D is unresolved. The CDR3 extends over 16 amino acids. CDR1 and CDR2 from the germline V gene are SGHNT and YYREEE (reference sequence). Trimming removed 3 bases at V and 7 bases at J, with 17 bases between. CDR3 amino acids: CASSSPIGEVNSPLHF. The CDR3, as DNA: TGTGCCAGCAGCTCGCCGATCGGGGAAGTGAATTCACCCCTCCACTTT.

The chain recombines TRBV5-4 with TRBJ2-2; no definite D call. The CDR3 consists of 15 residues. Trimming stripped 4 bases from V and 7 bases from J, with 17 bases between. Germline CDR1 reads SGHNT; CDR2 reads YYREEE (reference sequence). The CDR3 loop reads CASSLSRSLGGELFF. The CDR3 DNA is TGTGCCAGCAGCCTCTCACGGAGCCTGGGCGGGGAGCTGTTTTTT. Filled out from reference TRBV5-4 and TRBJ2-2, the complete variable domain reads ETGVTQSPTHLIKTRGQQVTLRCSSQSGHNTVSWYQQALGQGPQFIFQYYREEENGRGNFPPRFSGLQFPNYSSELNVNALELDDSALYLCASSLSRSLGGELFFGEGSRLTVL.

The CDR3 is CASSQTGGELRETQYF. CDR3 nucleotide sequence: TGCGCCAGCAGCCAGACAGGGGGCGAGTTAAGAGAGACCCAGTACTTC. The chain recombines TRBV5-1 with TRBJ2-5; the match to TRBD1 covers 10 bases. This CDR3 comprises 16 residues. Germline CDR1 is SGHRS and CDR2 is YFSETQ. J gave up 4 bases and V 4 bases, and 10 bases lay outside the gene matches.

The chain employs TRBV7-9 and TRBJ1-6; the D gene is possibly TRBD1 (6 bases). The CDR3 loop spans 14 amino acids. The V and J ends lost 2 bases and 8 bases respectively, with 10 bases between them. CDR1 SEHNR and CDR2 FQNEAQ come from the germline V gene (reference sequence). The CDR3: CASSLTGGYSPLHF. CDR3 nucleotide sequence: TGTGCCAGCAGCTTAACCGGGGGCTATTCACCCCTCCACTTT.

The J gene is TRBJ1-4, the V gene TRBV7-9, with D possibly matching TRBD1 (5 bases). The CDR3 is 14 amino acids. V dropped 3 bases and J dropped 6 bases, with 11 bases sitting between them. The germline gives CDR1 SEHNR, CDR2 FQNEAQ (reference sequence). The CDR3 nucleotides read TGTGCCAGCAGCTTGGGAGGGGCGGATGAAAAACTGTTTTTT. Its protein product is CASSLGGADEKLFF.

The DNA for the CDR3 is TGTGCCAGCTCACCAGGACAGCAAGAGACCCAGTACTTC. Protein sequence: CASSPGQQETQYF. The gene calls are TRBV18 and TRBJ2-5; D is possibly TRBD1 (6 bases). The CDR3 runs 13 residues. Trimming pared 2 bases from V and 2 bases from J, leaving 6 bases between. Germline V gene sequence: CDR1 KGHSH, CDR2 LQKENI.

V is TRBV5-4 and J is TRBJ1-1; perhaps TRBD1 as D (6 bases). Germline V gene sequence: CDR1 SGHNT, CDR2 YYREEE (reference sequence). Trimming removed 4 bases at V and 0 bases at J, with 13 bases between. This CDR3 is built from 15 residues. CDR3 DNA: TGTGCCAGCAGCCTACAGGGTCCACTGAACACTGAAGCTTTCTTT. It translates to CASSLQGPLNTEAFF.

The CDR3 region is CASSYSSPLHF. DNA for the CDR3: TGTGCCAGCAGTTACTCGTCCCCCCTCCACTTT. The gene calls are TRBV6-6 and TRBJ1-6; D ambiguous. Germline CDR1 and CDR2: MNHNY and SVGAGI (reference sequence). With 0 bases removed from V and 13 bases from J, the gap between germline ends came to 4 bases. The CDR3 is 11 amino acids.

The genes are TRBV18 and TRBJ2-7; D call uncertain. Trimming shortened V by 2 bases and J by 2 bases, and 7 bases separated the two germline ends. The CDR3 totals 13 residues. Germline loops: CDR1 KGHSH, CDR2 LQKENI. The CDR3 nucleotides read TGTGCCAGCTCACCAGGGCAGCCCTACGAGCAGTACGTC. This sequence encodes CASSPGQPYEQYV.

This sequence joins TRBV9 and TRBJ2-2; tentative D call: TRBD2 (6 bases). The CDR3 has 17 residues. Germline CDR1 reads SGDLS; CDR2 reads YYNGEE. V lost 2 bases and J lost 3, with 17 bases in between. CDR3 in amino acids: CASSVPWGVPDTGELFF. The DNA of the CDR3 is TGTGCCAGCAGCGTCCCTTGGGGGGTTCCCGACACCGGGGAGCTGTTTTTT.